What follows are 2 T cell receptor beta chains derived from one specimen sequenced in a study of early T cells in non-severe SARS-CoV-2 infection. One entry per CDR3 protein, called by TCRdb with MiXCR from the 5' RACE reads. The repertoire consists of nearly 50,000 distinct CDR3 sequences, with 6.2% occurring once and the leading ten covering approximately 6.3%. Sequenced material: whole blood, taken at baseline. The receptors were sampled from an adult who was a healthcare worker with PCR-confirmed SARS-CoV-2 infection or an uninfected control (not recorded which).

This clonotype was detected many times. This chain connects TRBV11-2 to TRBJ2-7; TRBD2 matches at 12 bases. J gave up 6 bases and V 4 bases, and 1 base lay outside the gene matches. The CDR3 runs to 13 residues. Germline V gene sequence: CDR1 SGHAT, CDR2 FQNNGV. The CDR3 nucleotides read TGTGCCAGCAGCTGGACTAGCGGGATCGAGCAGTACTTC. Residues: CASSWTSGIEQYF.

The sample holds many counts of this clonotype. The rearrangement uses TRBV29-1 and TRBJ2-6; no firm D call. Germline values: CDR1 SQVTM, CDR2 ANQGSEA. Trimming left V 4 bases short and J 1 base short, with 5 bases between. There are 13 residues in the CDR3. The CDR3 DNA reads TGCAGCGTTGTGGGTTCTGGGGCCAACGTCCTGACTTTC. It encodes CSVVGSGANVLTF.